A single sample gave rise to the 16 T cell receptor beta chains below, sequenced in a study of CD8+CD57+ T cells in acquired aplastic anemia. Genomic DNA constituted the template upon which TCR beta VDJ and CDR3 profiling was performed. MiXCR, applied by TCRdb to the reads, yields one record per CDR3 protein. This sample has about 190,000 distinct CDR3 sequences; approximately 50% occur once, and the top ten carry over 7.5%. Patients who underwent sequencing had shown CD8+CD57+ cell expansion by flow cytometry. The specimen sequenced was sorted CD4+, CD8+, or CD8+CD57+ T cells (not recorded which) from PBMCs. The receptors here all came from a human donor with aplastic anemia.

The genes are TRBV7-2 and TRBJ2-7; the D gene is possibly TRBD2 (5 bases). Germline CDR1 is SGHTA and CDR2 is FQGNSA. The length of the CDR3 is 14 residues. The V end lost 1 base, the J end lost 3 bases, and 10 bases lay between the germline ends. For the CDR3, the DNA is TGTGCCAGCAGCTTAGGCTTCGGGGACTACGAGCAGTACTTC. Translating gives CASSLGFGDYEQYF.

The chain is built from TRBV25-1 and TRBJ1-3; D perhaps matches TRBD1 (5 bases). The CDR3 has 14 amino acids. Trimming removed 3 bases from V and 2 bases from J, with 8 bases in between. In germline, CDR1 is MGHDK, CDR2 SYGVNS. CDR3 DNA: TGTGCCAGCAGTGATACAGGTGCTGGAAACACCATATATTTT. As protein: CASSDTGAGNTIYF.

The CDR3 DNA sequence: TGTGCCAGCAGTTTGGGACAGGTTTCGGAGACCCAGTACTTC. Translating it yields CASSLGQVSETQYF. This chain links TRBV28 with TRBJ2-5, with 8 bases matching TRBD1. The CDR3 has 14 residues. Germline CDR1 MDHEN, CDR2 SYDVKM. Unmatched junction bases numbered 5, after V lost 3 bases and J lost 5 bases.

This clonotype was seen repeatedly, ten times or more. CDR3 in DNA: TGTGCCAGCAGCCAAGGGAGACTAGCGGGATTCTACGAGCAGTACTTC. Translated: CASSQGRLAGFYEQYF. The chain links TRBV4-2 to TRBJ2-7, with 11 bases fitting TRBD2. Trimming removed 1 base from V and 3 bases from J; junction bases left unmatched: 5. The germline CDR1 and CDR2 sequences are LGHNA and YNFKEQ. The CDR3 is made up of 16 amino acids.

This chain connects TRBV5-1 to TRBJ1-1; TRBD1 might be the D (5 bases). CDR3 size: 12 residues. Germline-derived CDR1 and CDR2 are SGHRS and YFSETQ. Deletions cut 1 base from V and 13 bases from J, with 14 bases between. The CDR3 reads CASSLSSGGFFF. Written as DNA, the CDR3 is TGCGCCAGCAGCTTGTCGTCGGGGGGGTTTTTCTTT.

The sample holds many counts of this clonotype. The J gene is TRBJ1-1, the V gene TRBV6-1; the match to TRBD1 covers 10 bases. This CDR3 contains 13 residues. In germline, CDR1 is MNHNS, CDR2 SASEGT. The ends lost 6 bases at V and 2 bases at J; junction bases unmatched: 0. The DNA of the CDR3 is TGTGCCAGCAGGACAGGGGGCAACACTGAAGCTTTCTTT. It specifies CASRTGGNTEAFF.

The sample holds many counts of this clonotype. Written as DNA, the CDR3 is TGTGCCAGCAGCCCCGGGAGGTCCCTCTACGAGCAGTACTTC. Translation: CASSPGRSLYEQYF. This rearrangement joins TRBV9 to TRBJ2-7; 7 positions agree with TRBD2. Germline V lookup: CDR1 SGDLS, CDR2 YYNGEE. The CDR3 consists of 14 residues. The junction had 7 bases not matched to a gene; V was cut back by 4 bases and J by 3 bases.

This clonotype was counted ten times or more. This sequence joins TRBV7-2 and TRBJ2-7; 9 nucleotides agree with TRBD1. This CDR3 is 15 amino acids long. Germline V CDR1 and CDR2: SGHTA, FQGNSA. V shed 0 bases, J shed 3 bases, and the junction held 3 bases outside the gene matches. CDR3 residues: CASSLAGTGIYEQYF. CDR3 bases: TGTGCCAGCAGCTTAGCAGGGACAGGGATCTACGAGCAGTACTTC.

The table lists this clonotype with many counts. The rearrangement links TRBV19 to TRBJ1-5; a weak D match, TRBD1 (6 bases). The CDR3 runs to 17 residues. Trimming removed 0 bases at V and 2 bases at J, with 14 bases between. The V gene's germline CDR1 is LNHDA and CDR2 SQIVND (reference sequence). The CDR3 nucleotides read TGTGCCAGTAGTATAGATCAGGGGCGCGGGGGCAATCAGCCCCAGCATTTT. Protein sequence: CASSIDQGRGGNQPQHF.

This clonotype was counted ten times or more. The chain carries TRBV5-6 and TRBJ1-6; TRBD1 is a possible D gene (6 bases). Germline V gene sequence: CDR1 SGHDT, CDR2 YYEEEE. V lost 2 bases to trimming and J lost 14 bases, with 14 bases between them. The CDR3 extends over 13 amino acids. CDR3 loop: CASSFWTDRSLHF. CDR3 sequence (DNA): TGTGCCAGCAGCTTTTGGACAGATCGGTCCCTCCACTTT.

This clonotype was recorded at least ten times. The chain has TRBV19 and TRBJ2-7; unclear D gene. V lost 4 bases and J lost 7, with 17 bases in between. The CDR3 runs 14 residues. Germline CDR1 LNHDA, CDR2 SQIVND (reference sequence). CDR3 in DNA: TGTGCCAGTAGTAAGGGATTTACTATGGGTGAGCAGTACTTC. Protein: CASSKGFTMGEQYF. Full variable domain (outside the CDR3, taken from reference TRBV19 and TRBJ2-7): DGGITQSPKYLFRKEGQNVTLSCEQNLNHDAMYWYRQDPGQGLRLIYYSQIVNDFQKGDIAEGYSVSREKKESFPLTVTSAQKNPTAFYLCASSKGFTMGEQYFGPGTRLTVT.

On this clonotype itself: A much larger clone lies one base from this, so it may be a read error. This rearrangement joins TRBV11-1 to TRBJ1-1; tentatively, D is TRBD1 (5 bases). CDR3 length: 14 residues. Per germline, CDR1 SGHAT and CDR2 FQDESV (reference sequence). CDR3 in amino acids: CASSLRQGLTAAFF. CDR3 DNA: TGTGCCAGCAGCTTAAGGCAGGGACTCACTGCAGCTTTCTTT.

The V gene is TRBV27, the J gene TRBJ1-2; weak D call: TRBD1 (5 bases). Trimming stripped 6 bases from V and 6 bases from J, with 17 bases between. The CDR3 sequence is 14 residues long. Germline V gives CDR1 MNHEY, CDR2 SMNVEV (reference sequence). The CDR3 region has the DNA TGTGCCAGCAGACGGGACGGCCTTTCGGATGGCTACACCTTC. Encoded protein: CASRRDGLSDGYTF.

The J gene is TRBJ1-6, the V gene TRBV9; the match to TRBD1 covers 10 bases. Germline assignment: CDR1 SGDLS and CDR2 YYNGEE. The CDR3 contains 15 residues. With 4 bases clipped from V and 10 bases from J, the junction kept 8 bases outside the gene matches. This chain's CDR3 is CASSPTGTGASPLHF. CDR3 nucleotides: TGTGCCAGCAGCCCAACCGGGACAGGGGCCTCACCCCTCCACTTT.

This clonotype was recorded at least ten times. The gene calls are TRBV28 and TRBJ2-5; possibly TRBD2 for D (6 bases). The germline gives CDR1 MDHEN, CDR2 SYDVKM. V shed 6 bases and J shed 7 bases, with 9 bases lying between them. The CDR3 covers 11 residues. The CDR3 loop is CASSEGGTQYF. In DNA form, the CDR3 reads TGTGCCAGCAGCGAGGGAGGGACCCAGTACTTC. Combining the CDR3 with reference TRBV28 and TRBJ2-5 gives the whole variable domain DVKVTQSSRYLVKRTGEKVFLECVQDMDHENMFWYRQDPGLGLRLIYFSYDVKMKEKGDIPEGYSVSREKKERFSLILESASTNQTSMYLCASSEGGTQYFGPGTRLLVL.

About this clonotype itself: The germline gene is not matched at one end of the junction; a read error may be the cause. This rearrangement joins TRBV10-3 to TRBJ2-7, with D tentatively TRBD2 (6 bases). Germline V CDR1 and CDR2: ENHRY, SYGVKD. This CDR3 comprises 13 residues. The CDR3 DNA follows: TGTGCCAGCAGTAAACTGGAGGGTTACGAGCAGTACTTC. This gives the protein CASSKLEGYEQYF.